A selection of T cell receptor beta chains follows, all from one sample in a study of graft-versus-host responses after intestinal transplantation. The antigens of these receptors remain unknown. Some clones are missing from TCRdb's copy, which holds only in-frame ones; the method was immunoSEQ multiplex PCR. The table lists 80,000 to 85,000 clones, around 91% of them singletons. Material: unstimulated CD4+ T cells sorted from spleen or lymph node cells, obtained before intestinal transplant. These receptors originate from a human donor who received an intestinal transplant. Both conserved end residues are part of each CDR3. The D gene is left open where the match is weak. Clone size appears in some rows only: once, few, many, or a class for an expanded clone.

size: -; D: -; V: TRBV25-1; J: TRBJ1-1; CDR3: CASSLSFGLTNTEAFF; DNA: TGTGCCAGCAGTTTATCTTTTGGACTAACAAACACTGAAGCTTTCTTT
size: -; D: TRBD2; V: TRBV30; J: TRBJ2-7; CDR3: CAWKQGGGAYEQYF; DNA: TGTGCCTGGAAGCAAGGCGGGGGGGCCTACGAGCAGTACTTC
size: -; D: -; V: TRBV5-1; J: TRBJ1-1; CDR3: CASSYDMNTEAFF; DNA: TGCGCCAGCAGCTACGACATGAACACTGAAGCTTTCTTT
size: -; D: -; V: TRBV6-1; J: TRBJ2-1; CDR3: CATKILSYNEQFF; DNA: TGTGCCACCAAAATACTATCCTACAATGAGCAGTTCTTC
size: -; D: TRBD2; V: TRBV5-4; J: TRBJ2-1; CDR3: CAMGWGGYNEQFF; DNA: TGTGCCATGGGGTGGGGAGGGTACAATGAGCAGTTCTTC
size: -; D: TRBD1; V: TRBV2; J: TRBJ1-2; CDR3: CASSMTGKSQTYGYTF; DNA: TGTGCCAGCAGTATGACAGGGAAGTCCCAAACCTATGGCTACACCTTC
size: -; D: -; V: TRBV29-1; J: TRBJ2-3; CDR3: CSVELVTDTQYF; DNA: TGCAGCGTTGAGTTAGTCACAGATACGCAGTATTTT
size: -; D: TRBD1; V: TRBV19; J: TRBJ2-2; CDR3: CASSSGQHTGELFF; DNA: TGTGCCAGTAGTTCGGGACAGCACACCGGGGAGCTGTTTTTT
size: -; D: -; V: TRBV19; J: TRBJ1-1; CDR3: CASSLVPGVEAFF; DNA: TGTGCCAGTAGTCTCGTTCCAGGGGTAGAAGCTTTCTTT
size: -; D: TRBD1; V: TRBV2; J: TRBJ1-1; CDR3: CASSEQGHMNTEAFF; DNA: TGTGCCAGCAGCGAACAGGGGCACATGAACACTGAAGCTTTCTTT
size: -; D: -; V: TRBV19; J: TRBJ2-7; CDR3: CASSPLPGVGAYEQYF; DNA: TGTGCCAGTAGTCCCCTACCGGGGGTAGGGGCCTACGAGCAGTACTTC
size: once; D: -; V: TRBV29-1; J: TRBJ1-2; CDR3: CSVGSPTQGYGYTF; DNA: TGCAGCGTTGGCTCCCCCACCCAGGGTTATGGCTACACCTTC
size: once; D: TRBD1; V: TRBV19; J: TRBJ2-5; CDR3: CASSTGGETQYF; DNA: TGTGCCAGTAGTACAGGGGGAGAGACCCAGTACTTC
size: -; D: -; V: TRBV18; J: TRBJ1-2; CDR3: CASSVQGSLDYGYTF; DNA: TGTGCCAGCTCAGTCCAGGGTTCCCTCGACTATGGCTACACCTTC
size: once; D: -; V: TRBV6-4; J: TRBJ1-6; CDR3: CASSDLQGRNSPLHF; DNA: TGTGCCAGCAGTGACCTGCAGGGCAGGAATTCACCCCTCCACTTT
size: -; D: -; V: TRBV7-8; J: TRBJ1-1; CDR3: CASSSIGLLLTEAFF; DNA: TGTGCCAGCAGCTCGATCGGACTTCTACTCACTGAAGCTTTCTTT
size: few; D: -; V: TRBV18; J: TRBJ1-3; CDR3: CASSPLGGLPGNTIYF; DNA: TGTGCCAGCTCACCACTTGGAGGGCTGCCTGGAAACACCATATATTTT
size: -; D: -; V: TRBV4-3; J: TRBJ2-7; CDR3: CASSRQLGESYEQYF; DNA: TGCGCCAGCAGCCGACAGTTGGGCGAGTCCTACGAGCAGTACTTC
size: -; D: TRBD2; V: TRBV7-9; J: TRBJ2-5; CDR3: CASSSWTSALQETQYF; DNA: TGTGCCAGCAGTTCCTGGACTAGTGCCCTACAGGAGACCCAGTACTTC
size: once; D: -; V: TRBV6-5; J: TRBJ1-1; CDR3: CASRDMNTEAFF; DNA: TGTGCCAGCAGGGACATGAACACTGAAGCTTTCTTT
size: once; D: -; V: TRBV9; J: TRBJ1-1; CDR3: CASSPAVGRVTEAFF; DNA: TGTGCCAGCAGCCCAGCGGTAGGGAGGGTCACTGAAGCTTTCTTT
size: few; D: -; V: TRBV10-2; J: TRBJ1-3; CDR3: CASKDSSGNTIYF; DNA: TGCGCCAGCAAGGACAGCTCTGGAAACACCATATATTTT
size: -; D: -; V: TRBV7-2; J: TRBJ2-7; CDR3: CASSQSPDYSYEQYF; DNA: TGTGCCAGCAGCCAAAGCCCGGACTACTCCTACGAGCAGTACTTC
size: -; D: TRBD2; V: TRBV4-3; J: TRBJ2-7; CDR3: CASSQDRASGGHEQYF; DNA: TGCGCCAGCAGCCAAGATAGGGCTAGCGGGGGCCACGAGCAGTACTTC
size: -; D: -; V: TRBV19; J: TRBJ1-2; CDR3: CASSPPQEYANYGYTF; DNA: TGTGCCAGTAGCCCGCCCCAGGAATATGCTAACTATGGCTACACCTTC
size: -; D: TRBD1; V: TRBV6-5; J: TRBJ2-4; CDR3: CASSYRQGVNIQYF; DNA: TGTGCCAGCAGTTACCGGCAGGGGGTAAACATTCAGTACTTC
size: -; D: -; V: TRBV30; J: TRBJ1-3; CDR3: CVGGSSGNTIYF; DNA: TGTGTCGGGGGGTCCTCCGGAAACACCATATATTTT
size: -; D: -; V: TRBV11-2; J: TRBJ1-1; CDR3: CASSLVRGAGGRAFF; DNA: TGTGCCAGCAGCTTAGTCCGGGGGGCTGGGGGGAGGGCTTTCTTT
size: -; D: -; V: TRBV5-1; J: TRBJ1-1; CDR3: CPGMGSRGGMGTEAFF; DNA: TGCCCCGGAATGGGTTCTAGAGGGGGAATGGGCACTGAAGCTTTCTTT
size: -; D: TRBD2; V: TRBV19; J: TRBJ2-1; CDR3: CASKFNERGGGNEQFF; DNA: TGTGCCAGTAAATTCAATGAGCGGGGGGGCGGCAATGAGCAGTTCTTC
size: -; D: -; V: TRBV10-3; J: TRBJ1-1; CDR3: CAIIHSRAISGNTEAFF; DNA: TGTGCCATCATCCACTCGAGAGCTATTTCCGGGAACACTGAAGCTTTCTTT
size: once; D: TRBD1; V: TRBV30; J: TRBJ1-3; CDR3: CAWSVVRGAGNTIYF; DNA: TGTGCCTGGAGTGTAGTCAGGGGGGCTGGAAACACCATATATTTT
size: once; D: TRBD2; V: TRBV19; J: TRBJ2-7; CDR3: CASSPLSQPGLAGGRSYEQYF; DNA: TGTGCCAGTAGCCCCCTGAGTCAGCCGGGACTAGCGGGGGGCCGTTCCTACGAGCAGTACTTC
size: -; D: -; V: TRBV30; J: TRBJ1-1; CDR3: CAWRGGTTSITEAFF; DNA: TGTGCCTGGAGGGGGGGGACCACCTCCATCACTGAAGCTTTCTTT
size: -; D: -; V: TRBV6-5; J: TRBJ1-2; CDR3: CASSTTREIYGYTF; DNA: TGTGCCAGCAGTACGACGAGGGAAATCTATGGCTACACCTTC
size: once; D: TRBD1; V: TRBV7-9; J: TRBJ2-7; CDR3: CASSPGQGYVHEQYF; DNA: TGTGCCAGCAGCCCCGGACAGGGCTATGTCCACGAGCAGTACTTC
size: -; D: -; V: TRBV7-6; J: TRBJ2-7; CDR3: CASSLELLSSEQYF; DNA: TGTGCCAGCAGCTTAGAGCTACTATCATCCGAGCAGTACTTC
size: few; D: -; V: TRBV2; J: TRBJ1-1; CDR3: CASSEPPGNTEAFF; DNA: TGTGCCAGCAGTGAACCCCCGGGGAACACTGAAGCTTTCTTT
size: -; D: -; V: TRBV5-8; J: TRBJ2-7; CDR3: CASSFSLREQYF; DNA: TGTGCCAGCAGCTTTTCCCTTCGCGAGCAGTACTTC
size: -; D: TRBD1; V: TRBV30; J: TRBJ2-7; CDR3: CAWMTPTGSHEQYF; DNA: TGTGCCTGGATGACTCCGACAGGGTCCCACGAGCAGTACTTC
size: -; D: TRBD2; V: TRBV9; J: TRBJ2-1; CDR3: CASSVGVSGGSNEQFF; DNA: TGTGCCAGCAGCGTAGGGGTTAGCGGGGGTTCGAATGAGCAGTTCTTC
size: -; D: TRBD1; V: TRBV25-1; J: TRBJ2-7; CDR3: CASSDARTGSYEQYF; DNA: TGTGCCAGCAGTGATGCTCGGACAGGGAGCTACGAGCAGTACTTC
size: once; D: -; V: TRBV4-1; J: TRBJ2-7; CDR3: CASSHRTGLWEQYF; DNA: TGCGCCAGCAGCCACCGTACAGGGTTATGGGAGCAGTACTTC
size: -; D: -; V: TRBV15; J: TRBJ1-6; CDR3: CATSRSRGSSYNSPLHF; DNA: TGTGCCACCAGCAGGTCAAGGGGAAGCTCCTATAATTCACCCCTCCACTTT
size: -; D: -; V: TRBV28; J: TRBJ1-5; CDR3: CASSLPGGRNQPQHF; DNA: TGTGCCAGCAGTTTGCCAGGCGGGCGCAATCAGCCCCAGCATTTT
size: -; D: TRBD1; V: TRBV27; J: TRBJ2-2; CDR3: CASSQDRAYTGELFF; DNA: TGTGCCAGCAGCCAGGACAGGGCTTACACCGGGGAGCTGTTTTTT
size: -; D: -; V: TRBV7-9; J: TRBJ1-1; CDR3: CASSSGTYTEAFF; DNA: TGTGCCAGCAGCTCTGGGACTTACACTGAAGCTTTCTTT
size: -; D: -; V: TRBV20-1; J: TRBJ1-1; CDR3: CSARDLTEAFF; DNA: TGCAGTGCTAGAGATCTCACTGAAGCTTTCTTT
size: -; D: TRBD2; V: TRBV27; J: TRBJ2-1; CDR3: CASSLEGLPYNEQFF; DNA: TGTGCCAGCAGTTTGGAGGGACTACCCTACAATGAGCAGTTCTTC
size: -; D: TRBD1; V: TRBV5-6; J: TRBJ2-5; CDR3: CASSFRQGPQETQYF; DNA: TGTGCCAGCAGCTTCCGACAGGGGCCACAAGAGACCCAGTACTTC
size: -; D: TRBD1; V: TRBV7-9; J: TRBJ1-2; CDR3: CASSLGVGTGLKGYTF; DNA: TGTGCCAGCAGCTTAGGAGTAGGGACAGGGTTGAAAGGCTACACCTTC
size: -; D: TRBD2; V: TRBV29-1; J: TRBJ2-3; CDR3: CSGRAGGPTDTQYF; DNA: TGCAGCGGGCGAGCGGGGGGGCCCACAGATACGCAGTATTTT